The 10 T cell receptor beta chains given below trace back to one sample, sequenced in a study of OX40 agonist ivuxolimab in advanced cancers. Using immunoSEQ multiplex PCR, the repertoire was profiled, and TCRdb retains in-frame clones only, with some absent. The sample has fewer than 90,000 clones, over 75% seen once. Source: CD4+ or CD8+ T cells sorted from blood, taken in a trial of the OX40 agonist ivuxolimab. All receptors derive from an adult with an advanced solid tumor such as melanoma, head and neck, liver or kidney cancer.

The V and J genes are TRBV30 and TRBJ1-2; no reliable D call. The CDR3 runs 13 residues. V lost 0 bases and J 6 bases, leaving 11 bases between the germline ends. CDR1 GTSNPN and CDR2 SVGIG come from the germline V gene (reference sequence). CDR3 coding DNA: TGTGCCTGGAGTGTCGTTTTGGAGCATGGCTACACCTTC. The encoded protein is CAWSVVLEHGYTF.

The DNA of the CDR3 is TGTGCCAGTTGGTCCGGGACTAGCCGCTCCTACGAGCAGTACTTC. Its translation: CASWSGTSRSYEQYF. This chain uses TRBV6-1 with TRBJ2-7; 9 bases are shared with TRBD2. The CDR3 covers 15 residues. With V trimmed by 9 bases and J by 0 bases, 9 bases remained unmatched. CDR1 and CDR2 from the germline V gene are MNHNS and SASEGT.

This rearrangement joins TRBV30 to TRBJ2-1; 10 bases are a match to TRBD2. The germline CDR1 and CDR2 sequences are GTSNPN and SVGIG (reference sequence). The CDR3 has 15 amino acids. V lost 3 bases, J lost 6 bases, and 8 bases stayed unmatched. CDR3 sequence: CAWSASGSRGNEQFF. DNA of the CDR3: TGTGCCTGGAGCGCTAGCGGGAGTCGGGGCAATGAGCAGTTCTTC.

J is TRBJ1-3 and V is TRBV30; 8 nucleotides align to TRBD1. V shed 0 bases and J 0 bases; nucleotides not matched to a gene: 7. The CDR3 length is 17 residues. The V gene's germline CDR1 is GTSNPN and CDR2 SVGIG (reference sequence). The DNA of the CDR3 is TGTGCCTGGAGTGTACTCGGGACAGGTTTCTCTGGAAACACCATATATTTT. Translation: CAWSVLGTGFSGNTIYF.

The genes are TRBV10-3 and TRBJ1-5; the match to TRBD1 covers 8 bases. V shed 6 bases, J shed 7 bases, and the junction held 8 bases outside the gene matches. The CDR3 is made up of 14 amino acids. Germline loops: CDR1 ENHRY, CDR2 SYGVKD. CDR3 bases: TGTGCCATCAGCCGGACAGGGAGTGTCCAGCCCCAGCATTTT. It yields the protein CAISRTGSVQPQHF.

The gene calls are TRBV2 and TRBJ1-3, with 7 nucleotides matching TRBD1. After removal of 7 bases from V and 0 bases from J, the junction contained 3 bases not matched to a gene. Germline CDR1 SNHLY, CDR2 FYNNEI. This CDR3 spans 14 amino acids. CDR3 in DNA: TGTGCCAGCAAAAGGACAGGCTCTGGAAACACCATATATTTT. Translating it yields CASKRTGSGNTIYF.

The chain links TRBV7-9 to TRBJ1-1; TRBD1 agrees at 11 bases. This CDR3 is 15 amino acids long. After removal of 6 bases from V and 4 bases from J, the junction contained 7 bases not matched to a gene. Germline loops: CDR1 SEHNR, CDR2 FQNEAQ (reference sequence). The CDR3 DNA reads TGTGCCAGCAGTACGTGGACAGGGGGCGGCACTGAAGCTTTCTTT. It is translated as CASSTWTGGGTEAFF.

This sequence joins TRBV7-2 and TRBJ1-2, with D maybe TRBD1 (6 bases). Germline values: CDR1 SGHTA, CDR2 FQGNSA. This CDR3 has 14 residues. Trimming removed 5 bases from V and 2 bases from J, with 12 bases in between. In DNA form, the CDR3 reads TGTGCCAGCAGCCAAGGGACAACGAACTATGGCTACACCTTC. This sequence encodes CASSQGTTNYGYTF.

The chain employs TRBV2 and TRBJ2-2; possibly TRBD2 for D (6 bases). The CDR3 consists of 14 residues. Germline assignment: CDR1 SNHLY and CDR2 FYNNEI. The germline V and J ends were trimmed by 6 bases and 2 bases, with 10 bases remaining between them. CDR3 sequence: CASRGGINTGELFF. The CDR3 DNA sequence: TGTGCCAGCAGGGGGGGTATCAACACCGGGGAGCTGTTTTTT.

The rearrangement joins TRBV19 to TRBJ1-5; possible D gene TRBD1, 6 bases. V gave up 4 bases and J gave up 9 bases, with 16 bases separating them. CDR1 and CDR2 (germline): LNHDA, SQIVND (reference sequence). The CDR3 has 14 residues. The CDR3 nucleotides read TGTGCCAGTAGTAACTCAGGGGTACCTCGGCCCCAGCATTTT. Translating gives CASSNSGVPRPQHF.